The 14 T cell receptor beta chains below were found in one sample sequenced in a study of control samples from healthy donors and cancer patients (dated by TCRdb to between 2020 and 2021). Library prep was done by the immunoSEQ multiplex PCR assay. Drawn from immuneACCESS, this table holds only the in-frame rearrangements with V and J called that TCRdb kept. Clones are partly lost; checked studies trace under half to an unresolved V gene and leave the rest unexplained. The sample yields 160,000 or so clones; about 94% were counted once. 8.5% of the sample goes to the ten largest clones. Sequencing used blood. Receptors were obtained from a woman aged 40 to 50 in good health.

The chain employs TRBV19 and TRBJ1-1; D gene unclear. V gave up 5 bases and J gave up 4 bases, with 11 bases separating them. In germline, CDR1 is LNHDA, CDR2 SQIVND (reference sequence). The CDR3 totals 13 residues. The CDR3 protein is CASSFSTSTEAFF. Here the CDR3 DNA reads TGTGCCAGTAGTTTTTCCACTTCCACTGAAGCTTTCTTT.

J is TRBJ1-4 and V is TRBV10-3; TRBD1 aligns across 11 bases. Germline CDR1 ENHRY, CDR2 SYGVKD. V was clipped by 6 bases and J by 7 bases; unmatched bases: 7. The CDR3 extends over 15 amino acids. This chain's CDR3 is CAIRDPGQGGEKLFF. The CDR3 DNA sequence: TGTGCCATCAGGGATCCGGGACAGGGGGGTGAAAAACTGTTTTTT.

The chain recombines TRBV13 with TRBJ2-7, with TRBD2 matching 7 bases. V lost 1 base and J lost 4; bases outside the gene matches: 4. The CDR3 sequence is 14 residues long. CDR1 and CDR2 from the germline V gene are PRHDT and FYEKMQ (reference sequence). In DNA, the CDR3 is TGTGCCAGCAGCTTAGTACGGGAGGTATACGAGCAGTACTTC. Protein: CASSLVREVYEQYF.

The CDR3 bases are TGTGCCAGCTCACCACCGGGGGGGGATGAACTGTTTTTT. This sequence encodes CASSPPGGDELFF. The V and J genes are TRBV18 and TRBJ1-4, with a weak D call TRBD1 (5 bases). V was shortened by 0 bases and J by 12 bases, with 11 bases between the two germline ends. The CDR3 spans 13 residues. Germline assignment: CDR1 KGHSH and CDR2 LQKENI. Filled out from reference TRBV18 and TRBJ1-4, the complete variable domain reads NAGVMQNPRHLVRRRGQEARLRCSPMKGHSHVYWYRQLPEEGLKFMVYLQKENIIDESGMPKERFSAEFPKEGPSILRIQQVVRGDSAAYFCASSPPGGDELFFGSGTQLSVL.

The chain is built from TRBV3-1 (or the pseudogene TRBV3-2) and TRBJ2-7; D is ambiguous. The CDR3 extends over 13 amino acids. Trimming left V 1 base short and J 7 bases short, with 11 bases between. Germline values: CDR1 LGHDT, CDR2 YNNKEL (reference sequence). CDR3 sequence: CASSQASPWEQYF. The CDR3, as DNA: TGTGCCAGCAGCCAAGCGTCTCCCTGGGAGCAGTACTTC.

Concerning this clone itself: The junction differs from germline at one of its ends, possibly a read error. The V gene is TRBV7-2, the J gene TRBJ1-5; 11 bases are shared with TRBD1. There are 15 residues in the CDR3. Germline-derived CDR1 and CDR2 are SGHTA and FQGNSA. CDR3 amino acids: CASSLLGQGESAPAF. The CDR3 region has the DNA TGTGCCAGCAGTCTTCTGGGACAGGGGGAATCAGCCCCAGCATTT.

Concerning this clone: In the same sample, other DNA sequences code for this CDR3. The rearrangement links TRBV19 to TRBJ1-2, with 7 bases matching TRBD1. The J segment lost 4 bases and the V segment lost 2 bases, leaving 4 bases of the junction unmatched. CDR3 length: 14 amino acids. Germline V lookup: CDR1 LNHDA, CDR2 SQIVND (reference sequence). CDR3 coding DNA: TGTGCCAGTAGTATACCAGGGACAGCCTATGGCTACACCTTC. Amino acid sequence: CASSIPGTAYGYTF.

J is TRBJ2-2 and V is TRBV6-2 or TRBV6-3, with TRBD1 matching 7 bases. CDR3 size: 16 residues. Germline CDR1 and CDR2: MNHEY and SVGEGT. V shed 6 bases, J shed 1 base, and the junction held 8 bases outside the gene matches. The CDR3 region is CASSMAGTVNTGELFF. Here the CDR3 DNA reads TGTGCCAGCAGCATGGCCGGGACAGTGAACACCGGGGAGCTGTTTTTT.

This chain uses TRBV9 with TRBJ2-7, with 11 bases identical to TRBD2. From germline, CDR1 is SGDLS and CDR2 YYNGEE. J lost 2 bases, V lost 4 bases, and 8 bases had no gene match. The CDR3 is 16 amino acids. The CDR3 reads CASSPQGTSGTYEQYF. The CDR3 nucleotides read TGTGCCAGCAGCCCCCAAGGGACTAGCGGAACCTACGAGCAGTACTTC.

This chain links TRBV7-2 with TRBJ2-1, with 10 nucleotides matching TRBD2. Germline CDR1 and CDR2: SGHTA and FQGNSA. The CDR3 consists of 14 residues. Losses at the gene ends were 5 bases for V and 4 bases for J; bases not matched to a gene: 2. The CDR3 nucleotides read TGTGCCAGCAGCGCTAGCGGGGGTTACAATGAGCAGTTCTTC. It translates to CASSASGGYNEQFF. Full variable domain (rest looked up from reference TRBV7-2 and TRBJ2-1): GAGVSQSPSNKVTEKGKDVELRCDPISGHTALYWYRQSLGQGLEFLIYFQGNSAPDKSGLPSDRFSAERTGGSVSTLTIQRTQQEDSAVYLCASSASGGYNEQFFGPGTRLTVL.

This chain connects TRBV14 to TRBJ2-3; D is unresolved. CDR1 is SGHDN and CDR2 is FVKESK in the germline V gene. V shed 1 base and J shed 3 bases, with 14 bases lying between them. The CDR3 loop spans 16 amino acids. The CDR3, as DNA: TGTGCCAGCAGCCAAGGGGTTCGGAGTAAGACAGATACGCAGTATTTT. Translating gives CASSQGVRSKTDTQYF.

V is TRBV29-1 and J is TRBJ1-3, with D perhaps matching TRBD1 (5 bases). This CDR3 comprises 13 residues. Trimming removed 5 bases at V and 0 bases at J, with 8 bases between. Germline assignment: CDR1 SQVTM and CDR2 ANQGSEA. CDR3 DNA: TGCAGCGTTTTAGGGGTCTCTGGAAACACCATATATTTT. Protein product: CSVLGVSGNTIYF.

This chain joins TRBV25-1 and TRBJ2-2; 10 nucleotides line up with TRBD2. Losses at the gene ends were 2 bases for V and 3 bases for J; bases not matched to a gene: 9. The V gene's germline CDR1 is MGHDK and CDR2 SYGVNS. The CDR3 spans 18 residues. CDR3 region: CASSEPAGGMRYTGELFF. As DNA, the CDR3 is TGTGCCAGCAGTGAACCAGCGGGAGGGATGCGATACACCGGGGAGCTGTTTTTT. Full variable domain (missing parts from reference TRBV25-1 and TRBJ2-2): EADIYQTPRYLVIGTGKKITLECSQTMGHDKMYWYQQDPGMELHLIHYSYGVNSTEKGDLSSESTVSRIRTEHFPLTLESARPSHTSQYLCASSEPAGGMRYTGELFFGEGSRLTVL.

This chain's CDR3 is CASSPGTTVRNEKLFF. CDR3 coding DNA: TGTGCCAGTAGTCCGGGAACAACCGTGAGGAATGAAAAACTGTTTTTT. The rearrangement joins TRBV19 to TRBJ1-4; D unresolved. V dropped 5 bases and J dropped 5 bases, with 18 bases sitting between them. The germline CDR1 and CDR2 sequences are LNHDA and SQIVND (reference sequence). This CDR3 region has 16 residues.